These 16 T cell receptor beta chains came from one sample sequenced in a study of CD8 T cells in Susac syndrome. Random hexamers were used to reverse transcribe the RNA input (about 0.5 to 1 ug). MiXCR, applied by TCRdb to the immunoSEQ multiplex PCR reads, yields one record per CDR3 protein. The sample has some 400,000 distinct CDR3 sequences, 85% to 90% seen once. The sample was CD8+ T cells from PBMCs. The origin of the receptors is a human donor with multiple sclerosis.

The chain recombines TRBV29-1 with TRBJ2-3; D is possibly TRBD2 (6 bases). Germline V gene lookup returns CDR1 SQVTM and CDR2 ANQGSEA. The CDR3 sequence is 13 residues long. Trimming took off 3 bases at V and 3 bases at J, with 10 bases between the two ends. CDR3 sequence (DNA): TGCAGCGTTGAGAGACTAGAGACAGATACGCAGTATTTT. Its translation: CSVERLETDTQYF.

The chain uses TRBV4-1 and TRBJ2-7; D is unresolved. The CDR3 contains 15 residues. Per the germline V gene, CDR1 is MGHRA and CDR2 is YSYEKL. Trimming left V 2 bases short and J 5 bases short, with 16 bases between. CDR3 coding DNA: TGCGCCAGCAGCCAATCGCCAACAAAGCCCGACGAGCAGTACTTC. This gives the protein CASSQSPTKPDEQYF.

The chain carries TRBV19 and TRBJ1-1; possible D gene TRBD1, 5 bases. Trimming pared 3 bases from V and 7 bases from J, leaving 9 bases between. The germline CDR1 and CDR2 sequences are LNHDA and SQIVND (reference sequence). This CDR3 spans 12 amino acids. CDR3 sequence: CASSIPGGEAFF. The CDR3 DNA sequence: TGTGCCAGTAGTATCCCGGGGGGTGAAGCTTTCTTT.

This clonotype was seen a single time. V usage is TRBV7-9 and J usage is TRBJ2-7, with 9 bases identical to TRBD1. CDR1 is SEHNR and CDR2 is FQNEAQ in the germline V gene (reference sequence). V was pared by 7 bases and J by 3 bases, with 4 bases of the junction left unmatched. CDR3 size: 13 residues. CDR3 residues: CASMGQGYYEQYF. CDR3 nucleotide sequence: TGTGCCAGCATGGGACAGGGCTACTACGAGCAGTACTTC.

J is TRBJ1-1 and V is TRBV19; D remains ambiguous. This CDR3 region has 12 residues. V was cut by 3 bases and J by 5 bases, with 7 bases left in between. CDR1 and CDR2 from the germline V gene are LNHDA and SQIVND (reference sequence). The CDR3 DNA reads as TGTGCCAGTAGTATGGGTCTGACTGAAGCTTTCTTT. It yields the protein CASSMGLTEAFF.

The chain uses TRBV11-2 and TRBJ2-6; 7 positions agree with TRBD2. With V trimmed by 3 bases and J by 0 bases, 8 bases remained unmatched. This CDR3 has 18 amino acids. Germline V gene sequence: CDR1 SGHAT, CDR2 FQNNGV. CDR3 region: CASSLGGRGTSGANVLTF. The CDR3 coding sequence is TGTGCCAGCAGCTTGGGCGGGCGGGGGACCTCTGGGGCCAACGTCCTGACTTTC. The whole variable domain, remainder taken from reference TRBV11-2 and TRBJ2-6, is EAGVAQSPRYKIIEKRQSVAFWCNPISGHATLYWYQQILGQGPKLLIQFQNNGVVDDSQLPKDRFSAERLKGVDSTLKIQPAKLEDSAVYLCASSLGGRGTSGANVLTFGAGSRLTVL.

The chain has TRBV9 and TRBJ2-2; D call uncertain. The germline V gene encodes CDR1 SGDLS and CDR2 YYNGEE. The CDR3 spans 13 residues. V lost 5 bases, J lost 4 bases, and 9 bases lay in between. The CDR3 nucleotides read TGTGCCAGCAGTTCTGGTGGCACCGGGGAGCTGTTTTTT. Its translation is CASSSGGTGELFF. Full variable domain (missing parts from reference TRBV9 and TRBJ2-2): DSGVTQTPKHLITATGQRVTLRCSPRSGDLSVYWYQQSLDQGLQFLIQYYNGEERAKGNILERFSAQQFPDLHSELNLSSLELGDSALYFCASSSGGTGELFFGEGSRLTVL.

The CDR3 DNA is TGTGCCAGCAGCCCAGTTATTGGGGGACCTGCGTACGAGCAGTACTTC. Protein product: CASSPVIGGPAYEQYF. The rearrangement uses TRBV11-2 and TRBJ2-7, with D possibly being TRBD1 or TRBD2 (5 bases each). This CDR3 region has 16 residues. V dropped 5 bases and J dropped 4 bases, with 21 bases sitting between them. CDR1 SGHAT and CDR2 FQNNGV come from the germline V gene.

This clonotype came up a few times. The chain recombines TRBV3-1 with TRBJ2-7, with a weak D call TRBD1 (7 bases). This CDR3 region has 15 residues. Germline V gene data show CDR1 as LGHDT and CDR2 as YNNKEL (reference sequence). The V gene lost 3 bases and the J gene lost 4 bases, with 16 bases spanning the gap. The CDR3 sequence is CASSQEGAVSYEQYF. The CDR3 DNA is TGTGCCAGCAGCCAGGAGGGGGCAGTTTCTTACGAGCAGTACTTC.

This chain uses TRBV7-3 with TRBJ2-3; TRBD2 matches at 8 bases. V gave up 0 bases and J gave up 0 bases; unmatched junction bases: 5. The CDR3 contains 17 residues. Germline V CDR1 and CDR2: SGHTA, FQGTGA. Here the CDR3 DNA reads TGTGCCAGCAGCTTAACCGGACTAGCCTTTAGCACAGATACGCAGTATTTT. Residues: CASSLTGLAFSTDTQYF.

The chain couples TRBV13 to TRBJ2-1, with TRBD2 matching over 11 bases. The CDR3 covers 17 residues. Germline V gene lookup returns CDR1 PRHDT and CDR2 FYEKMQ (reference sequence). The V and J ends lost 3 bases and 4 bases, in that order; junction bases with no gene match: 8. DNA for the CDR3: TGTGCCAGCAGCTTCGGATCGGGACTAGCGGTATACAATGAGCAGTTCTTC. Amino acids: CASSFGSGLAVYNEQFF. Filled out from reference TRBV13 and TRBJ2-1, the complete variable domain reads AAGVIQSPRHLIKEKRETATLKCYPIPRHDTVYWYQQGPGQDPQFLISFYEKMQSDKGSIPDRFSAQQFSDYHSELNMSSLELGDSALYFCASSFGSGLAVYNEQFFGPGTRLTVL.

V and J are TRBV27 and TRBJ1-1, with no clear D. Between the trimmed V and J ends, which lost 0 bases and 0 bases, there was a span of 11 bases. The CDR3 loop spans 16 amino acids. Germline CDR1 and CDR2: MNHEY and SMNVEV (reference sequence). DNA for the CDR3: TGTGCCAGCAGTTTATCCCCCGCAGGTATGAACACTGAAGCTTTCTTT. This translates into CASSLSPAGMNTEAFF.

CDR3 sequence (DNA): TGTGCCATCGGGAATGGCGGGAGGGCCTACGAGCAGTACTTC. The encoded protein is CAIGNGGRAYEQYF. The chain joins TRBV10-3 to TRBJ2-7, with 9 bases lining up with TRBD2. V trimming: 8 bases; J trimming: 2 bases; junction bases outside the gene matches: 7. This CDR3 region has 14 residues. Germline V lookup: CDR1 ENHRY, CDR2 SYGVKD.

This chain uses TRBV5-1 with TRBJ2-1; 11 bases line up with TRBD2. The V segment lost 5 bases and the J segment 0 bases; nucleotides outside the gene matches: 4. Germline assignment: CDR1 SGHRS and CDR2 YFSETQ. The CDR3 contains 16 residues. CDR3 region: CASRGTSGSSYNEQFF. The CDR3 DNA sequence: TGCGCCAGCAGGGGTACTAGCGGGAGCTCCTACAATGAGCAGTTCTTC.

This chain joins TRBV4-1 and TRBJ2-1; 7 nucleotides match TRBD1. Germline trimming cut 3 bases from V and 12 bases from J; bases unmatched to any gene: 5. Germline V gives CDR1 MGHRA, CDR2 YSYEKL. The length of the CDR3 is 12 residues. CDR3 DNA: TGCGCCAGCAGCCATGGGGACAGAATGCAGTTCTTC. Protein product: CASSHGDRMQFF.

V and J are TRBV4-1 and TRBJ1-2; D not resolved. Trimming cost V 0 bases and J 5 bases, with 7 bases left between them. CDR1 is MGHRA and CDR2 is YSYEKL in the germline V gene. This CDR3 contains 13 residues. The CDR3 nucleotides are TGCGCCAGCAGCCAAGAACCCCTATATGGCTACACCTTC. Amino acids: CASSQEPLYGYTF.